Included here is one T cell receptor (beta chain) sequence, with context. Its cognate antigen is unknown. This sample stems from a study of PD-L1 blockade in urothelial cancer. Whole-study findings and limits: Below-median pretreatment blood TCR clonality predicted better survival.

Indicated time point: pretreatment peripheral blood. Each PCR reaction had synthetic TCR analog templates spiked into it. Produced via immunoSEQ multiplex PCR; TCRdb's table is partial and in-frame only. The sample has about 35,000 clones, around four fifths seen once. This TCR was recovered from a man aged 55 to 70 with urothelial cancer. The specimen was PBMCs, collected around atezolizumab (anti-PD-L1) treatment.

CDR3: CASSRGSDLYGYTF. The CDR3 DNA follows: TGTGCCAGCAGCCGAGGCAGTGACCTCTATGGCTACACCTTC. The J gene is TRBJ1-2, the V gene TRBV7-9, with unresolved D. V dropped 5 bases and J dropped 4 bases, with 14 bases sitting between them. The CDR3 runs to 14 residues. The V gene's germline CDR1 is SEHNR and CDR2 FQNEAQ (reference sequence).